A selection of T cell receptor beta chains follows, all from one sample in a study of cytomegalovirus exposure and HLA in healthy donors. Some clones are missing from TCRdb's copy, which holds only in-frame ones; the method was immunoSEQ multiplex PCR. Among about 150,000 clones listed, about 76% were seen once. Material for sequencing was PBMCs. Source of these receptors: a man aged 30 to 39 in good health and CMV-seropositive. CDR3s include the opening cysteine and the closing phenylalanine or tryptophan. D genes are given only for firm matches. Not every row has a clone size; where given, it reads once, few, many or a size class.

>.|TRBV28|13|once|TRBJ1-2
TGTGCCACCCTCCCGGGACTGGGGAGCGGCTACACCTTC
CATLPGLGSGYTF
>TRBD1|TRBV28|15|.|TRBJ2-2
TGTGCCAGCAGGGGCGGACAGGGGAACACCGGGGAGCTGTTTTTT
CASRGGQGNTGELFF
>.|TRBV5-1|15|.|TRBJ2-1
TGCGCCAGCAGCTTGGGGGGGAGGGGGACAATGGAGCAGTTCTTC
CASSLGGRGTMEQFF
>TRBD2|TRBV28|14|.|TRBJ2-1
TGTGCCAGCAGTCCAACTAGCGGGAGGCATGAGCAGTTCTTC
CASSPTSGRHEQFF
>TRBD1|TRBV7-3|16|.|TRBJ1-3
TGTGCCAGCAGCTTAGGCGACAGGGACTTTGGAAACACCATATATTTT
CASSLGDRDFGNTIYF
>TRBD1|TRBV7-7|13|once|TRBJ2-1
TGTGCCAGCAGCCCAGGACAGGGGCATGAGCAGTTCTTC
CASSPGQGHEQFF
>.|TRBV5-8|14|once|TRBJ1-1
TGTGCCAGCAGCTTGGTTCGGGAGAACACTGAAGCTTTCTTT
CASSLVRENTEAFF
>.|TRBV7-9|15|.|TRBJ1-1
TGTGCCAGCAGTCGACAGGCCGTCATGAACACTGAAGCTTTCTTT
CASSRQAVMNTEAFF
>.|TRBV2|14|few|TRBJ1-5
TGTGCCAGCACACAGGGCCTCATGCACCAGCCCCAGCATTTT
CASTQGLMHQPQHF
>TRBD1|TRBV4-1|16|.|TRBJ2-1
TGCGCCAGCAGCGTCGCCGGGACAGGGGGAAACAATGAGCAGTTCTTC
CASSVAGTGGNNEQFF
>TRBD1|TRBV7-6|14|.|TRBJ2-1
TGTGCCAGCAGCTTAGGACAGGGGTCCAATGAGCAGTTCTTC
CASSLGQGSNEQFF
>TRBD1|TRBV6-5|14|.|TRBJ1-2
TGTGCCAGCAGAGATACAGGGGGCGACTATGGCTACACCTTC
CASRDTGGDYGYTF
>TRBD2|TRBV18|19|.|TRBJ2-5
TGTGCCAGCTCACCACCTCGGGCGCGACTAGCGGGACAACAAGAGACCCAGTACTTC
CASSPPRARLAGQQETQYF
>TRBD1|TRBV10-3|12|.|TRBJ1-1
TGTGCCGCACAGGGGTTCGACACTGAAGCTTTCTTT
CAAQGFDTEAFF
>TRBD2|TRBV7-9|16|.|TRBJ2-3
TGTGCCAGCAGGGGGCCCGGGACTAGCGGGTTAGATACGCAGTATTTT
CASRGPGTSGLDTQYF
>.|TRBV15|15|few|TRBJ1-3
TGTGCCACCAGCAATACGCGGGGCTCTGGAAACACCATATATTTT
CATSNTRGSGNTIYF
>.|TRBV11-3|12|.|TRBJ2-1
TGTGCCAGCAGCTTAGGAGAGAATGAGCAGTTCTTC
CASSLGENEQFF
>.|TRBV5-6|14|once|TRBJ2-2
TGTGCCAGCAGCTTGGCGGTAAACACCGGGGAGCTGTTTTTT
CASSLAVNTGELFF
>.|TRBV28|11|.|TRBJ2-1
TGTGCCAGCCTCAGATACAATGAGCAGTTCTTC
CASLRYNEQFF
>TRBD2|TRBV29-1|14|.|TRBJ2-3
TGCAGCGTACGGACTAGCGGGAGGACAGATACGCAGTATTTT
CSVRTSGRTDTQYF
>TRBD1|TRBV28|15|once|TRBJ2-7
TGTGCCAGCAGTCTGCCGGGACAGGGAACCTACGAGCAGTACTTC
CASSLPGQGTYEQYF
>TRBD2|TRBV6-5|12|once|TRBJ2-1
TGTGCCAGCAGTACTCTAGCGGGAGTGCAGTTCTTC
CASSTLAGVQFF
>.|TRBV11-2|13|.|TRBJ1-1
TGTGCCAGCAGCTTTAACGGGAACACTGAAGCTTTCTTT
CASSFNGNTEAFF
>TRBD2|TRBV6-5|14|.|TRBJ2-3
TGTGCCAGCAGGCGACTAGCGGGAGAGGATACGCAGTATTTT
CASRRLAGEDTQYF